This entry is about one TCR beta chain. The antigen is unknown. The data derive from a study of T cells in Graves' hyperthyroidism and ophthalmopathy. Study-wide findings and caveats: Model output signaled ophthalmopathy a median about 6.3 months ahead of onset.

On the basis of clinical symptoms, serum thyroxine and TRAb, thyroid ultrasound and orbital computed tomography, diagnoses were made. The CDR3 regions of TCR beta were amplified from RNA transcripts. A first-round RT-PCR of the TCR CDR3 used the HTBI primer set. In TCRdb, the multiplex PCR reads were re-called with MiXCR into one record per CDR3 protein. Of 560,000 or so distinct CDR3 sequences in the sample, more than 45% were seen once. The origin of this receptor is a young woman with Graves' hyperthyroidism. What was sequenced was peripheral blood or thyroid tissue (not recorded which).

The DNA of the CDR3 is TGTGCCAGCAGTGAGCCGCCGGGACAGCCCCAGCATTTT. Its translation is CASSEPPGQPQHF. V gene TRBV2 combines with J gene TRBJ1-5, with D hard to call. There are 13 residues in the CDR3. The germline V gene encodes CDR1 SNHLY and CDR2 FYNNEI. Trimming took 3 bases from V and 7 from J, leaving 10 bases between them.